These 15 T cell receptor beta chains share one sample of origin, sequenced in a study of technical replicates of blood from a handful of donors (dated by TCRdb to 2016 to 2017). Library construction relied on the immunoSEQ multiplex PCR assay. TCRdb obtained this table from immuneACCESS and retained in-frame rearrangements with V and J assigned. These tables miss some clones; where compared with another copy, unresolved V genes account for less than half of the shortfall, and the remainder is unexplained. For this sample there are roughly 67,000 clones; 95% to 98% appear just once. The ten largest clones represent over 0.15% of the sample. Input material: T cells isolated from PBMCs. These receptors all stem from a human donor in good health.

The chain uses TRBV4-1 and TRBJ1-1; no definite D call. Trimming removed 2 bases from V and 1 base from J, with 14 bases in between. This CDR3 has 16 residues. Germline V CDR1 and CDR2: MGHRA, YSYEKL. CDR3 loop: CASSQILIPRNTEAFF. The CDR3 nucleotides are TGCGCCAGCAGCCAAATACTGATCCCAAGGAACACTGAAGCTTTCTTT.

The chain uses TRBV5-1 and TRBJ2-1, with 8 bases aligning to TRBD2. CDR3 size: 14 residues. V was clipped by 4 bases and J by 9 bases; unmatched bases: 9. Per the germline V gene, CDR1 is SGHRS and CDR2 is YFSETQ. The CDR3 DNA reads TGCGCCAGCAGCGTGGGACTAGGCCCTAGTGAGCAGTTCTTC. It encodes CASSVGLGPSEQFF.

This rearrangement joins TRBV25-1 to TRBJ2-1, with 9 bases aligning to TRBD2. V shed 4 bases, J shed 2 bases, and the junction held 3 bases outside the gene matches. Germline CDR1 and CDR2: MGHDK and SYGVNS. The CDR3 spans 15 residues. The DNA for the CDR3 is TGTGCCAGCAGTGCCCTAGCGGGACCCTACAATGAGCAGTTCTTC. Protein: CASSALAGPYNEQFF.

The CDR3 here is CASGTAGSYEQYF. The CDR3 nucleotides read TGTGCCAGCGGGACAGCCGGCTCCTACGAGCAGTACTTC. V usage is TRBV6-1 and J usage is TRBJ2-7; 7 bases are shared with TRBD1. V lost 8 bases, J lost 0 bases, and 4 bases stayed unmatched. The CDR3 consists of 13 residues. CDR1 MNHNS and CDR2 SASEGT come from the germline V gene.

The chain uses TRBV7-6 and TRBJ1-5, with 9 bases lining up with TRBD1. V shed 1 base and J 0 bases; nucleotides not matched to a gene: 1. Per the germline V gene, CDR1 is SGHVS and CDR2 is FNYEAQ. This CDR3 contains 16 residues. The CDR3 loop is CASSLGTGDSNQPQHF. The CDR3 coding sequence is TGTGCCAGCAGCTTAGGGACAGGGGATAGCAATCAGCCCCAGCATTTT. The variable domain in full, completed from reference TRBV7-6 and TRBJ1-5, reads GAGVSQSPRYKVTKRGQDVALRCDPISGHVSLYWYRQALGQGPEFLTYFNYEAQQDKSGLPNDRFSAERPEGSISTLTIQRTEQRDSAMYRCASSLGTGDSNQPQHFGDGTRLSIL.

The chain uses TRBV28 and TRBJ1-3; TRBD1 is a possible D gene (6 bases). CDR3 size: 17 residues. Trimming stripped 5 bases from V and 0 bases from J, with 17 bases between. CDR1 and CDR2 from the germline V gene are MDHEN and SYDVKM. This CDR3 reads CASSPPGTHYSGNTIYF. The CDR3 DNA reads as TGTGCCAGCAGTCCCCCCGGGACACACTACTCTGGAAACACCATATATTTT.

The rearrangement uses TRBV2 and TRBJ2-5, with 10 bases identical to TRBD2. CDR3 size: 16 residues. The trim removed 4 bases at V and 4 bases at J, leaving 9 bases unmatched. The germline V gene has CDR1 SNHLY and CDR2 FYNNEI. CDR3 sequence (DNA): TGTGCCAGCAGTGGGGCTTTAGCGGGAGGTCGAGAGACCCAGTACTTC. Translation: CASSGALAGGRETQYF.

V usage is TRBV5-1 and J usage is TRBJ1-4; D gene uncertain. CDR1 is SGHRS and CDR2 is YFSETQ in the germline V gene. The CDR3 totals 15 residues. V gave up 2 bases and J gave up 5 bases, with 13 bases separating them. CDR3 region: CASSFQNRGNEKLFF. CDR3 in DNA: TGCGCCAGCAGCTTTCAGAACAGAGGGAATGAAAAACTGTTTTTT. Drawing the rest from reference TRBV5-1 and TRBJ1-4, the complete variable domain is KAGVTQTPRYLIKTRGQQVTLSCSPISGHRSVSWYQQTPGQGLQFLFEYFSETQRNKGNFPGRFSGRQFSNSRSEMNVSTLELGDSALYLCASSFQNRGNEKLFFGSGTQLSVL.

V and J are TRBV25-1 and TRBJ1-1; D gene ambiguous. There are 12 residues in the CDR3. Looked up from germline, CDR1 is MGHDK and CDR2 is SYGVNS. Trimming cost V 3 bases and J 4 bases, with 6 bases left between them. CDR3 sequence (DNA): TGTGCCAGCAGTGATCTTCTCACTGAAGCTTTCTTT. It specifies CASSDLLTEAFF.

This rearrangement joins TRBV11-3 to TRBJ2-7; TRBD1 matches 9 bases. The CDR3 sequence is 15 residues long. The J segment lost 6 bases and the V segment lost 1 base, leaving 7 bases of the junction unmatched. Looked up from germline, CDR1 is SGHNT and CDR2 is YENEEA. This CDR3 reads CASSLVQGQGSEQYF. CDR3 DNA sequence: TGTGCCAGCAGCTTAGTCCAGGGACAGGGTAGCGAGCAGTACTTC.

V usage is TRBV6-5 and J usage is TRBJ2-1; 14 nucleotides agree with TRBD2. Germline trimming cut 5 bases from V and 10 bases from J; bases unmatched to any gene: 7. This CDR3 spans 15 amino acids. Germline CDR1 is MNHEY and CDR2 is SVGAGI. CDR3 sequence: CASSRGLAGVQEQFF. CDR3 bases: TGTGCCAGCAGTCGGGGACTAGCGGGAGTCCAGGAGCAGTTCTTC.

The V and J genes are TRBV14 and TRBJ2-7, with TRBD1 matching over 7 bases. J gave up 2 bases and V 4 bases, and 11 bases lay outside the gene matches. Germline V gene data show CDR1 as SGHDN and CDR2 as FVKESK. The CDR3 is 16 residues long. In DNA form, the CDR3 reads TGTGCCAGCAGCCGGTCATGGACAGGTAAACCCTACGAGCAGTACTTC. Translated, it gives CASSRSWTGKPYEQYF.

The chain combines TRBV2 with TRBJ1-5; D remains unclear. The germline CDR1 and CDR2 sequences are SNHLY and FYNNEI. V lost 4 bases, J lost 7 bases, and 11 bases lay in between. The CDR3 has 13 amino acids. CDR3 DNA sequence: TGTGCCAGCAGTGTCTCAGTCCTCCAGCCCCAGCATTTT. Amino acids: CASSVSVLQPQHF.

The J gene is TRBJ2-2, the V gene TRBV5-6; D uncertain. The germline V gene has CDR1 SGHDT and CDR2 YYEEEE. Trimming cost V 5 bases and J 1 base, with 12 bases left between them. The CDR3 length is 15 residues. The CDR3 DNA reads TGTGCCAGCAGTTACCTACCCCAGAACACCGGGGAGCTGTTTTTT. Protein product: CASSYLPQNTGELFF.

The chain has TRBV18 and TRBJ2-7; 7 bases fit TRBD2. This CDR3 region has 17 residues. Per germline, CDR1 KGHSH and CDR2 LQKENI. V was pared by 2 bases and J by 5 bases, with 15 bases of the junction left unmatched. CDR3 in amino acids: CASSPGPRTSLVHEQYF. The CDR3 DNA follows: TGTGCCAGCTCACCAGGGCCCCGGACTAGTTTGGTCCACGAGCAGTACTTC.